The 24 T cell receptor beta chains below were found in one sample sequenced in a study of T cell responses to AZD1222 COVID-19 vaccine (dated by TCRdb to 2020 to 2022). In the paper's terms, the time point label means: about 28 days (+/-7) after the second vaccine dose. The treatment or condition label on this specimen signifies: meningococcal conjugate vaccine given as trial control. The library relied on the immunoSEQ multiplex PCR assay. TCRdb holds this immuneACCESS table with in-frame rearrangements only. Some clones are missing; in checked studies, unresolved V genes explain under half, and the rest has no known cause. This sample lists about 140,000 clones; roughly 89% were detected once. About 7.5% of the sample is in the top ten clones. The specimen comprised peripheral blood, sampled 28 days after the second dose of the MenACWY control vaccine. These receptors came from an adult who received the MenACWY meningococcal vaccine as a control.

This chain connects TRBV7-2 to TRBJ2-3; no reliable D call. Trimming took off 0 bases at V and 1 base at J, with 5 bases between the two ends. CDR3 length: 14 amino acids. Germline V CDR1 and CDR2: SGHTA, FQGNSA. The CDR3 reads CASSLAQGTDTQYF. DNA of the CDR3: TGTGCCAGCAGCTTAGCCCAGGGCACAGATACGCAGTATTTT. Full variable domain (outside the CDR3, taken from reference TRBV7-2 and TRBJ2-3): GAGVSQSPSNKVTEKGKDVELRCDPISGHTALYWYRQSLGQGLEFLIYFQGNSAPDKSGLPSDRFSAERTGGSVSTLTIQRTQQEDSAVYLCASSLAQGTDTQYFGPGTRLTVL.

The chain is built from TRBV14 and TRBJ2-3, with unresolved D. Trimming cost V 4 bases and J 5 bases, with 19 bases left between them. The CDR3 has 16 residues. The germline V gene encodes CDR1 SGHDN and CDR2 FVKESK. This CDR3 reads CASSLRRRAAGDTQYF. CDR3 nucleotide sequence: TGTGCCAGCAGCCTCAGAAGGAGAGCTGCTGGAGATACGCAGTATTTT.

CDR3 DNA sequence: TGTGCCAGCAGCTTGTCGGGACTAGCGAACACCGGGGAGCTGTTTTTT. Protein product: CASSLSGLANTGELFF. The chain couples TRBV7-2 to TRBJ2-2, with TRBD2 matching 8 bases. The germline CDR1 and CDR2 sequences are SGHTA and FQGNSA. The CDR3 contains 16 residues. The ends lost 3 bases at V and 0 bases at J; junction bases unmatched: 3.

The chain employs TRBV7-6 and TRBJ2-3; TRBD1 matches at 7 bases. CDR1 SGHVS and CDR2 FNYEAQ come from the germline V gene. This CDR3 has 15 amino acids. J gave up 3 bases and V 1 base, and 4 bases lay outside the gene matches. CDR3 region: CASSLGQGGTDTQYF. The DNA for the CDR3 is TGTGCCAGCAGCTTAGGACAGGGTGGAACAGATACGCAGTATTTT.

The J gene is TRBJ2-1, the V gene TRBV12-3 or TRBV12-4; 9 bases agree with TRBD1. V shed 5 bases and J 9 bases; nucleotides not matched to a gene: 5. This CDR3 comprises 13 residues. DNA of the CDR3: TGTGCCAGCAGTCGGGACAGGGTTTCTGAGCAGTTCTTC. Translation gives CASSRDRVSEQFF.

This chain joins TRBV4-3 and TRBJ1-2; D not resolved. From germline, CDR1 is LGHNA and CDR2 YSLEER. The CDR3 has 14 residues. The V and J ends lost 0 bases and 8 bases respectively, with 13 bases between them. DNA of the CDR3: TGCGCCAGCAGCCAAGAGGGCCTAAGAGGAGGCTACACCTTC. Translation gives CASSQEGLRGGYTF.

There are a few counts of this clone. This rearrangement joins TRBV3-1 (or the pseudogene TRBV3-2) to TRBJ2-4; maybe TRBD2 (6 bases). The CDR3 length is 15 residues. Trimming removed 0 bases at V and 5 bases at J, with 11 bases between. Germline lookup yields CDR1 LGHDT and CDR2 YNNKEL (reference sequence). In DNA form, the CDR3 reads TGTGCCAGCAGCCAAGACCTCGGAGGGCAAAACATTCAGTACTTC. Its protein product is CASSQDLGGQNIQYF.

The chain carries TRBV21-1 and TRBJ2-5; the table's D call of TRBD1 was not tested on the DNA. TRBV21-1 is reported as a pseudogene. The CDR3 loop spans 19 amino acids. This CDR3 reads CASSKAPSQRTTGRETQYF. The CDR3 bases are TGTGCCAGCAGCAAAGCCCCCTCCCAAAGAACGACAGGGAGGGAGACCCAGTACTTC.

This clone was seen once. The DNA for the CDR3 is TGTGCCAGCAGCCAGGACCTAGCAGGCTACAATGAGCAGTTCTTC. It translates to CASSQDLAGYNEQFF. The chain employs TRBV7-8 and TRBJ2-1; a weak D match, TRBD2 (5 bases). Trimming stripped 5 bases from V and 3 bases from J, with 14 bases between. CDR1 is SGHVS and CDR2 is FQNEAQ in the germline V gene. The CDR3 is 15 residues long. Together with reference TRBV7-8 and TRBJ2-1, the CDR3 gives the full variable domain: GAGVSQSPRYKVAKRGQDVALRCDPISGHVSLFWYQQALGQGPEFLTYFQNEAQLDKSGLPSDRFFAERPEGSVSTLKIQRTQQEDSAVYLCASSQDLAGYNEQFFGPGTRLTVL.

The J gene is TRBJ2-7, the V gene TRBV10-3; D possibly corresponds to TRBD1 (6 bases). Germline assignment: CDR1 ENHRY and CDR2 SYGVKD. Between the trimmed V and J ends, which lost 3 bases and 2 bases, there was a span of 8 bases. CDR3 length equals 13 residues. The CDR3 sequence: CAISDGTTYEQYF. In DNA form, the CDR3 reads TGTGCCATCAGTGACGGGACAACCTACGAGCAGTACTTC.

The chain employs TRBV19 and TRBJ2-7; 9 nucleotides align to TRBD1. The CDR3 has 13 residues. Germline CDR1 reads LNHDA; CDR2 reads SQIVND (reference sequence). Trimming at V came to 5 bases and at J to 7 bases, leaving 6 bases not matched to a gene. The CDR3 is CASSEQGAEEQYF. In nucleotides, the CDR3 is TGTGCCAGTAGTGAACAGGGGGCTGAAGAGCAGTACTTC.

The rearrangement uses TRBV15 and TRBJ1-5, with 7 bases fitting TRBD1. Germline CDR1 reads LNHNV; CDR2 reads YYDKDF (reference sequence). The CDR3 has 17 residues. V was clipped by 3 bases and J by 0 bases; unmatched bases: 8. CDR3: CATSSRDSSYSNQPQHF. CDR3 nucleotides: TGTGCCACCAGCAGTAGGGACAGTAGTTATAGCAATCAGCCCCAGCATTTT.

This clone was recorded once. The genes are TRBV19 and TRBJ2-1; 12 nucleotides agree with TRBD1. CDR3 size: 15 residues. V dropped 4 bases and J dropped 8; count of bases not matched to a gene: 6. From germline, CDR1 is LNHDA and CDR2 SQIVND (reference sequence). CDR3 nucleotides: TGTGCCAGTAGTAGGGGACAGGGGGCGTTTGATGAGCAGTTCTTC. This codes for CASSRGQGAFDEQFF.

The chain uses TRBV29-1 and TRBJ1-1, with D uncertain. V shed 4 bases and J shed 5 bases, with 11 bases lying between them. Germline CDR1 is SQVTM and CDR2 is ANQGSEA. The CDR3 length is 12 residues. CDR3 loop: CSVAFLGTEAFF. CDR3 nucleotides: TGCAGCGTTGCTTTTTTGGGAACTGAAGCTTTCTTT.

The rearrangement uses TRBV6-2 or TRBV6-3 and TRBJ1-2; D unclear. This CDR3 contains 18 residues. V lost 0 bases and J 1 base, leaving 18 bases between the germline ends. Per the germline V gene, CDR1 is MNHEY and CDR2 is SVGEGT. CDR3 in DNA: TGTGCCAGCAGTTACTCGACGCTTTTACAGCGATATAACTATGGCTACACCTTC. This sequence encodes CASSYSTLLQRYNYGYTF.

The chain carries TRBV19 and TRBJ1-5; 8 bases match TRBD1. The CDR3 totals 15 residues. In germline, CDR1 is LNHDA, CDR2 SQIVND (reference sequence). The V segment lost 5 bases and the J segment 0 bases; nucleotides outside the gene matches: 3. The CDR3 sequence is CASSPTGDSNQPQHF. CDR3 in DNA: TGTGCCAGTAGTCCGACAGGGGATAGCAATCAGCCCCAGCATTTT.

V is TRBV3-1 (or the pseudogene TRBV3-2) and J is TRBJ1-5; D ambiguous. CDR3 length: 15 amino acids. The V gene lost 0 bases and the J gene lost 2 bases, with 8 bases spanning the gap. Germline V gives CDR1 LGHDT, CDR2 YNNKEL (reference sequence). CDR3 bases: TGTGCCAGCAGCCAAGATTCTGTGGGCAATCAGCCCCAGCATTTT. The encoded protein is CASSQDSVGNQPQHF.

V usage is TRBV9 and J usage is TRBJ2-3; 9 bases fit TRBD2. Germline-derived CDR1 and CDR2 are SGDLS and YYNGEE. V shed 0 bases, J shed 6 bases, and the junction held 5 bases outside the gene matches. This CDR3 comprises 15 residues. In DNA, the CDR3 is TGTGCCAGCAGCGTAGGCGGGGGGGACTCGGATACGCAGTATTTT. It encodes CASSVGGGDSDTQYF. Supplemented by reference TRBV9 and TRBJ2-3, the full variable domain reads DSGVTQTPKHLITATGQRVTLRCSPRSGDLSVYWYQQSLDQGLQFLIQYYNGEERAKGNILERFSAQQFPDLHSELNLSSLELGDSALYFCASSVGGGDSDTQYFGPGTRLTVL.

The V call is TRBV6-2 or TRBV6-3, the J call TRBJ2-1; D not resolved. Trimming cost V 2 bases and J 0 bases, with 8 bases left between them. This CDR3 has 15 residues. Germline CDR1 and CDR2: MNHEY and SVGEGT. The CDR3, as DNA: TGTGCCAGCAGTTACCTTGTTTACTCCTACAATGAGCAGTTCTTC. This encodes CASSYLVYSYNEQFF.

The chain carries TRBV6-5 and TRBJ1-5; D is unresolved. V was clipped by 6 bases and J by 6 bases, with 9 bases between them. The CDR3 has 12 residues. Germline V gene lookup returns CDR1 MNHEY and CDR2 SVGAGI. In nucleotides, the CDR3 is TGTGCCAGCAGCCCACCTGGTCAGCCCCAGCATTTT. It specifies CASSPPGQPQHF.

The rearrangement joins TRBV29-1 to TRBJ2-4; D is ambiguous. Looked up from germline, CDR1 is SQVTM and CDR2 is ANQGSEA. This CDR3 is built from 13 residues. V was cut by 7 bases and J by 3 bases, with 13 bases left in between. The CDR3 coding sequence is TGCAGCGCCCTCTCCCCCATCAAAAACATTCAGTACTTC. Translating gives CSALSPIKNIQYF.

The J gene is TRBJ2-2, the V gene TRBV24-1; D unresolved. The CDR3 is 16 residues long. Between the trimmed V and J ends, which lost 6 bases and 7 bases, there was a span of 20 bases. Germline assignment: CDR1 KGHDR and CDR2 SFDVKD. DNA of the CDR3: TGTGCCACCAGTTCGCTGAGCGAGAGGTTAGGCGGGGAGCTGTTTTTT. Its protein product is CATSSLSERLGGELFF.

The genes are TRBV6-2 or TRBV6-3 and TRBJ1-3; 8 positions agree with TRBD1. The CDR3 spans 17 residues. Losses at the gene ends were 0 bases for V and 4 bases for J; bases not matched to a gene: 8. Germline V gene sequence: CDR1 MNHEY, CDR2 SVGEGT. CDR3 bases: TGTGCCAGCAGTTACTCACCGGGACAGGCGGCAGGAAACACCATATATTTT. Encoded protein: CASSYSPGQAAGNTIYF.

The chain has TRBV7-2 and TRBJ2-7; 7 positions agree with TRBD1. This CDR3 contains 14 residues. Trimming cost V 5 bases and J 2 bases; bases outside gene matches: 6. Germline V gene data show CDR1 as SGHTA and CDR2 as FQGNSA. This chain's CDR3 is CASSRQGLAYEQYF. In DNA, the CDR3 is TGTGCCAGCAGCAGACAGGGTTTGGCCTACGAGCAGTACTTC.